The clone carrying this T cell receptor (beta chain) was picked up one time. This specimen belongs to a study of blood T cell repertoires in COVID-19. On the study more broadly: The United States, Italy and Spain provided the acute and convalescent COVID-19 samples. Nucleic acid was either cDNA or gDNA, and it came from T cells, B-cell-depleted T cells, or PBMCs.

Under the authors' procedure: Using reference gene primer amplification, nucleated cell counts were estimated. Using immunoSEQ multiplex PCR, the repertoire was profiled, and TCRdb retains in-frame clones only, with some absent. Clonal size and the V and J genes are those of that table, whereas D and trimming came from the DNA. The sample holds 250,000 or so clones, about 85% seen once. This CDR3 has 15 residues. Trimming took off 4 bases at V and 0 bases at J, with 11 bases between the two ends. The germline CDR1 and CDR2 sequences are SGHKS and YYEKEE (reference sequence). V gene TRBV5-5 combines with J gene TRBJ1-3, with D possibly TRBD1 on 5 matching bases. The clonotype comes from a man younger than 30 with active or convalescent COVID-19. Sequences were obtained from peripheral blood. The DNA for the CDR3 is TGTGCCAGCAGCATTCAGGGTCCCTCTGGAAACACCATATATTTT. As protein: CASSIQGPSGNTIYF.